The TCR beta chain under discussion was sequenced for a study of monozygotic twins with inflammatory bowel disease. Per-sample cDNA came from eight separate reactions. TCRalpha and TCRbeta cDNA went through two nested PCRs of approximately 16 and 10 cycles. No DNA is given; TCRdb re-called the 5' RACE reads and lists each CDR3 protein once. Recorded for this sample: about 450,000 distinct CDR3 sequences. In regard to this clonotype: Its antigen is unknown.

Overall study findings and caveats: Among IBD patients, TCRbeta diversity (inverse Simpson) was lower than in healthy co-twins. Support was lacking for any single strong IBD-associated signal or clonotype.

The source material was blood. This receptor was taken from a human donor with ulcerative colitis or Crohn's disease, or a healthy co-twin of an affected twin (not recorded which).

The CDR3 reads CSARDKTGPGNTIYF. This chain links TRBV20-1 with TRBJ1-3. In germline, CDR1 is DFQATT, CDR2 SNEGSKA (reference sequence). The length of the CDR3 is 15 residues.